This TCR beta chain was captured by sequencing in a study of shared clonotypes between healthy human individuals. In germline, CDR1 is SSHAT, CDR2 FNYEAQ (reference sequence). This CDR3 has 16 residues. The material for each subset, its genomic DNA, was split evenly across several immunoSEQ plates. Sequencing was performed with immunoSEQ multiplex PCR; in TCRdb, only in-frame clones are kept and a portion is missing. Of nearly 1 million clones listed, over 75% are singletons. Study findings and constraints: Rarefaction showed that sequencing of sorted subsets was incomplete (despite large depth).

The donors, healthy adults who were HIV-negative, had experienced no recent acute infections or vaccinations. Only one count was recorded for this clone. Its target is not known. The germline gene is not matched at one end of the junction; a read error may be the cause. This TCR came from a man aged 18-30 years in good health. The chain uses TRBV7-7 and TRBJ2-5; tentatively, D is TRBD2 (6 bases). The sequenced sample consisted of memory CD4+ T cells sorted from blood. Subset in this sample: CD45RA-negative fraction. The CDR3 sequence: CASSLAPAGVQETQYF. The CDR3 region has the DNA TGTGCTAGCAGCTTAGCTCCAGCGGGCGTCCAAGAGACCCAGTACTTC.